This is a list of T cell receptor beta chains from one sample in a study of blood T cell repertoires in COVID-19. Libraries were prepared by immunoSEQ multiplex PCR; TCRdb keeps only in-frame clonotypes and omits some of them. The sample holds 50,000 or so clones; more than 75% are singletons and the top ten take approximately 4%. Sequencing was performed on peripheral blood. All receptors come from a human donor in a cohort sampled during active COVID-19. Each CDR3 is given with its conserved first and last residue. Each record gives: J gene, clone size, V gene, D gene, CDR3 DNA, CDR3 protein. The D gene is left open where the match is weak. Clone size is given for some rows only: seen once, a few or many times, or a class if the clone is expanded.

j_gene: TRBJ1-5; abundance: once; v_gene: TRBV5-1; d_gene: TRBD1; CDR3nt: TGCGCCAGCAGCTTGCCCCCGGACAGGGCCTCCTATCTTTATAGCAATCAGCCCCAGCATTTT; CDR3aa: CASSLPPDRASYLYSNQPQHF
j_gene: TRBJ2-3; abundance: .; v_gene: TRBV5-1; d_gene: .; CDR3nt: TGCGCCAGCTACGTGGGAGTAGCGGACATAGATACGCAGTATTTT; CDR3aa: CASYVGVADIDTQYF
j_gene: TRBJ2-5; abundance: .; v_gene: TRBV7-2; d_gene: .; CDR3nt: TGTGCCAGCAGCAACGGACAGCAAGAGACCCAGTACTTC; CDR3aa: CASSNGQQETQYF
j_gene: TRBJ2-5; abundance: .; v_gene: TRBV19; d_gene: .; CDR3nt: TGTGCCAGTAGTAGGGACACCACCGGGGAGACCCAGTACTTC; CDR3aa: CASSRDTTGETQYF
j_gene: TRBJ1-2; abundance: once; v_gene: TRBV2; d_gene: .; CDR3nt: TGTGCCAGCAGTGTACTCACCTATGGCTACACCTTC; CDR3aa: CASSVLTYGYTF
j_gene: TRBJ1-6; abundance: .; v_gene: TRBV24-1; d_gene: TRBD1; CDR3nt: TGTGCCACCAGTCGGGACAGAACACCTAATCGGAATTCACCCCTCCACTTT; CDR3aa: CATSRDRTPNRNSPLHF
j_gene: TRBJ1-5; abundance: .; v_gene: TRBV15; d_gene: .; CDR3nt: TGTGCCACCAGCAGAGATCCGGGGGGCAATCAGCCCCAGCATTTT; CDR3aa: CATSRDPGGNQPQHF
j_gene: TRBJ1-5; abundance: .; v_gene: TRBV19; d_gene: TRBD1; CDR3nt: TGTGCCAGTAGTCAAGGACAGGGGAGGCCCCAGCATTTT; CDR3aa: CASSQGQGRPQHF
j_gene: TRBJ1-1; abundance: .; v_gene: TRBV3-1/TRBV3-2; d_gene: TRBD1; CDR3nt: TGTGCCAGCAGCCAAGAATGGACAGGGGGCCTGAACACTGAAGCTTTCTTT; CDR3aa: CASSQEWTGGLNTEAFF
j_gene: TRBJ1-1; abundance: .; v_gene: TRBV10-3; d_gene: .; CDR3nt: TGTGCCATCAGTACGAGGACAGTCATGAACACTGAAGCTTTCTTT; CDR3aa: CAISTRTVMNTEAFF
j_gene: TRBJ2-1; abundance: .; v_gene: TRBV28; d_gene: TRBD2; CDR3nt: TGTGCCAGCAATCCGGGACTAGCGGGACCATCCTACAATGAGCAGTTCTTC; CDR3aa: CASNPGLAGPSYNEQFF
j_gene: TRBJ2-5; abundance: .; v_gene: TRBV11-3; d_gene: TRBD1; CDR3nt: TGTGCCAGCAGCCCACGACAGGGTAGGGAGACCCAGTACTTC; CDR3aa: CASSPRQGRETQYF
j_gene: TRBJ1-1; abundance: .; v_gene: TRBV5-1; d_gene: .; CDR3nt: TGCGCCAGCAGCTTGGGAGGGGGTGTGGATGCTTTCTTT; CDR3aa: CASSLGGGVDAFF
j_gene: TRBJ2-3; abundance: .; v_gene: TRBV7-3; d_gene: .; CDR3nt: TGTGCCAGCAGCTTGCGGCCCAGCACAGATACGCAGTATTTT; CDR3aa: CASSLRPSTDTQYF
j_gene: TRBJ2-7; abundance: .; v_gene: TRBV23-1; d_gene: .; CDR3nt: TGCGCCAGCAGTCGACGAAGGGGCGAAACTACCTACGAGCAGTACTTC; CDR3aa: CASSRRRGETTYEQYF
j_gene: TRBJ2-6; abundance: .; v_gene: TRBV3-1/TRBV3-2; d_gene: .; CDR3nt: TGTGCCAGCAGCCCCTCTCGACAGTCTGGGGCCAACGTCCTGACTTTC; CDR3aa: CASSPSRQSGANVLTF
j_gene: TRBJ2-2; abundance: .; v_gene: TRBV24-1; d_gene: .; CDR3nt: TGTGCCACCAGTGACCCCCGAGCGGACACCGGGGAGCTGTTTTTT; CDR3aa: CATSDPRADTGELFF
j_gene: TRBJ2-5; abundance: .; v_gene: TRBV2; d_gene: TRBD2; CDR3nt: TGTGCCAGCAGTGAACCTAGGGGACTAGCGTCGGAAGAGACCCAGTACTTC; CDR3aa: CASSEPRGLASEETQYF
j_gene: TRBJ2-7; abundance: .; v_gene: TRBV5-4; d_gene: .; CDR3nt: TGTGCCAGCAGCTTAGAGGGGAGGACCTACGAGCAGTACTTC; CDR3aa: CASSLEGRTYEQYF
j_gene: TRBJ1-4; abundance: .; v_gene: TRBV18; d_gene: .; CDR3nt: TGTGCCAGCTCCCCGTACAGTGAAGCTAATGAAAAACTGTTTTTT; CDR3aa: CASSPYSEANEKLFF
j_gene: TRBJ1-1; abundance: .; v_gene: TRBV7-8; d_gene: .; CDR3nt: TGTGCCAGCAGCTTAGTGGACAGAGAAGCTTTCTTT; CDR3aa: CASSLVDREAFF
j_gene: TRBJ1-2; abundance: .; v_gene: TRBV28; d_gene: TRBD1; CDR3nt: TGTGCCAGCAGCACAAGACAGGGGAGGTATGGCTACACCTTC; CDR3aa: CASSTRQGRYGYTF
j_gene: TRBJ2-6; abundance: .; v_gene: TRBV19; d_gene: TRBD1; CDR3nt: TGTGCCAGTAGCCCCACAGAGACAGGGTCAAACGTCCTGACTTTC; CDR3aa: CASSPTETGSNVLTF
j_gene: TRBJ1-6; abundance: .; v_gene: TRBV11-2; d_gene: .; CDR3nt: TGTGCCAGCAGGGTAGAGATGAGGTCACCCCTCCACTTT; CDR3aa: CASRVEMRSPLHF
j_gene: TRBJ1-1; abundance: .; v_gene: TRBV10-3; d_gene: TRBD1; CDR3nt: TGTGCCATCAGTGAGTCTCTAGGAGGGGGCAGTGAAGCTTTCTTT; CDR3aa: CAISESLGGGSEAFF
j_gene: TRBJ2-3; abundance: .; v_gene: TRBV11-1; d_gene: TRBD1; CDR3nt: TGTGCCAGCAGCCAGGGGACAGGGGGCTCAGATACGCAGTATTTT; CDR3aa: CASSQGTGGSDTQYF
j_gene: TRBJ2-5; abundance: medium-sized; v_gene: TRBV11-2; d_gene: TRBD2; CDR3nt: TGTGCCAGCAGCTTATACCCGAGACTAGCGGGACAAGAGACCCAGTACTTC; CDR3aa: CASSLYPRLAGQETQYF
j_gene: TRBJ1-6; abundance: .; v_gene: TRBV19; d_gene: TRBD1; CDR3nt: TGTGCCAGTCGGGACAGGGAGAATTCACCCCTCCACTTT; CDR3aa: CASRDRENSPLHF
j_gene: TRBJ1-1; abundance: .; v_gene: TRBV12-3/TRBV12-4; d_gene: .; CDR3nt: TGTGCCAGCAGTTTGATGGGGGCCACTGAAGCTTTCTTT; CDR3aa: CASSLMGATEAFF
j_gene: TRBJ2-4; abundance: .; v_gene: TRBV21-1; d_gene: .; CDR3nt: TGTGCCAGCAGCAAAGATCGGGAGGGGACCAAAAACATTCAGTACTTC; CDR3aa: CASSKDREGTKNIQYF
j_gene: TRBJ1-5; abundance: .; v_gene: TRBV5-6; d_gene: TRBD1; CDR3nt: TGTGCCAGCAGCCGAACTGGACAGGGGGTGTTTCAGCCCCAGCATTTT; CDR3aa: CASSRTGQGVFQPQHF
j_gene: TRBJ2-2; abundance: .; v_gene: TRBV9; d_gene: .; CDR3nt: TGTGCCAGCAGCGCATTAGCCGGGACCGGGGAGCTGTTTTTT; CDR3aa: CASSALAGTGELFF
j_gene: TRBJ1-2; abundance: .; v_gene: TRBV25-1; d_gene: .; CDR3nt: TGTGCCAGCAGTGAAGAACAGGGAACCCTCTATGGCTACACCTTC; CDR3aa: CASSEEQGTLYGYTF
j_gene: TRBJ1-2; abundance: .; v_gene: TRBV2; d_gene: .; CDR3nt: TGTGCCAGCAGTGAAGGAGGCCTGGGTTACTATGGCTACACCTTC; CDR3aa: CASSEGGLGYYGYTF
j_gene: TRBJ2-5; abundance: once; v_gene: TRBV19; d_gene: TRBD2; CDR3nt: TGTGCCAGTAGTCCAGCGGGAGCACCAGAGACCCAGTACTTC; CDR3aa: CASSPAGAPETQYF
j_gene: TRBJ1-2; abundance: .; v_gene: TRBV29-1; d_gene: .; CDR3nt: TGCAGCGTTGAAGATGGCCTAGCTAACTATGGCTACACCTTC; CDR3aa: CSVEDGLANYGYTF
j_gene: TRBJ1-1; abundance: .; v_gene: TRBV3-1/TRBV3-2; d_gene: .; CDR3nt: TGTGCCAGCAGCCAAGGATTGCAGGCCAACACTGAAGCTTTCTTT; CDR3aa: CASSQGLQANTEAFF
j_gene: TRBJ2-7; abundance: .; v_gene: TRBV28; d_gene: .; CDR3nt: TGTGCCAGCAGCCTAATTAACTACGAGCAGTACTTC; CDR3aa: CASSLINYEQYF
j_gene: TRBJ2-5; abundance: .; v_gene: TRBV7-2; d_gene: .; CDR3nt: TGTGCCAGCAGCTTAGGCGGGCAGTATCAAGAGACCCAGTACTTC; CDR3aa: CASSLGGQYQETQYF
j_gene: TRBJ2-2; abundance: .; v_gene: TRBV11-2; d_gene: TRBD1; CDR3nt: TGTGCCAGTTCCCAAAGCAGGACAGGGACCGGGGAGCTGTTTTTT; CDR3aa: CASSQSRTGTGELFF
j_gene: TRBJ2-4; abundance: once; v_gene: TRBV28; d_gene: TRBD2; CDR3nt: TGTGCCAGCCGCCCGGGGGGAAAAAACATTCAGTACTTC; CDR3aa: CASRPGGKNIQYF
j_gene: TRBJ1-6; abundance: .; v_gene: TRBV4-2; d_gene: .; CDR3nt: TGTGCCAGCAGCCAAGTGGCCCCCCCTAATTCACCCCTCCACTTT; CDR3aa: CASSQVAPPNSPLHF
j_gene: TRBJ2-4; abundance: .; v_gene: TRBV29-1; d_gene: .; CDR3nt: TGCAGCGCGCAACACGTTCCAGACATTCAGTACTTC; CDR3aa: CSAQHVPDIQYF